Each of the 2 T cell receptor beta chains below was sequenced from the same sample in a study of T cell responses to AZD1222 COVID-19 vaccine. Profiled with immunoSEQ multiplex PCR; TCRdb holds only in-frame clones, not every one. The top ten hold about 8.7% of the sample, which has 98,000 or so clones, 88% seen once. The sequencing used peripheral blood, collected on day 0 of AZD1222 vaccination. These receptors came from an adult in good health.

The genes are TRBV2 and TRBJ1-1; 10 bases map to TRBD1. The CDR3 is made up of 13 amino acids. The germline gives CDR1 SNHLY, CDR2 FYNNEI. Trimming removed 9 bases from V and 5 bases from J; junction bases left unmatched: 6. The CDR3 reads CASRDRGVTEAFF. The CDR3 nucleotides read TGTGCCAGTCGGGACAGGGGAGTGACTGAAGCTTTCTTT.

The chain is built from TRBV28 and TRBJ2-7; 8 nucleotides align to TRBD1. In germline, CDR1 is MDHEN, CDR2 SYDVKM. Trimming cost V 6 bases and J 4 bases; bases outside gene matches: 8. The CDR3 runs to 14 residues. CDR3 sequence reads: CASRTTGEGYEQYF. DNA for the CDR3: TGTGCCAGCAGGACGACAGGGGAAGGGTACGAGCAGTACTTC.